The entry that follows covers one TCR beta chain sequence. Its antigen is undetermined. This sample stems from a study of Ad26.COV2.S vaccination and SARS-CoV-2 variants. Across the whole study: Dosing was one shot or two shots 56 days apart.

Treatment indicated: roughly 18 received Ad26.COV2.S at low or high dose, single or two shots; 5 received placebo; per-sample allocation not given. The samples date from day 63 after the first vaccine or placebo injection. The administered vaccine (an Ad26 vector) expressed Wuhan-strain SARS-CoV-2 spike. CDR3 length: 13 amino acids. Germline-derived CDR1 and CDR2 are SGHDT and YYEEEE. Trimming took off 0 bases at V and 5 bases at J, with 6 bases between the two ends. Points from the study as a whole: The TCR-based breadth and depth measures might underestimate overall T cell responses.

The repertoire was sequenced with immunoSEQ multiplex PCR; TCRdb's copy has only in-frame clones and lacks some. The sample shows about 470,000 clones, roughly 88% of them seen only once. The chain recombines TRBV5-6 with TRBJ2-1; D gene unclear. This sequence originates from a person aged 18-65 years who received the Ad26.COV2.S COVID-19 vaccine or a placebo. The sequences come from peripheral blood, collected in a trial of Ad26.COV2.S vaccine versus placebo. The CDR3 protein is CASSLVRNNEQFF. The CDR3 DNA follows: TGTGCCAGCAGCTTGGTCAGGAACAATGAGCAGTTCTTC.